This TCR beta chain emerged from a study of OX40 agonist ivuxolimab in advanced cancers. For the wider study: Ivuxolimab was a fully human IgG2 agonistic monoclonal antibody targeting the costimulatory receptor OX40 (CD134). Of the 50 to 55 patients in dose escalation, 19 had hepatocellular carcinoma, about 15 had melanoma, 9 had renal cell carcinoma and 9 had head and neck cancer. Partial responses were achieved by three dose-escalation patients, of whom one had hepatocellular carcinoma and two had cutaneous melanoma. Peripheral TCRbeta sequencing was intended to test whether TCR sequence diversity was altered and clonal T-cell expansion was caused by ivuxolimab. The monotherapy dose-escalation portion (N of about 50 patients) of the phase I ivuxolimab trial is reported in the paper. The dose-escalation cohort was 82.7% male with a mean age of roughly 60 years, ranging from roughly 23 to 80. Patients were allowed to have had prior anti-PD-1, anti-PD-L1 or anti-CTLA-4 therapy, and around 37% of the dose-escalation patients had previously received checkpoint inhibitors. Intravenous ivuxolimab was administered to patients every 2 weeks at six dose levels: 0.01, 0.1, 0.3, 1.5, 3 and 10 mg/kg. Study-level results and caveats: Low levels of normalized T-cell clonal expansion were also seen in some patients who did not respond. In the 0.1-3.0 mg/kg groups, partial responders were among the patients with the lowest normalized peripheral clonal expansion, particularly in CD8+ T cells. At doses of 0.1 to 3.0 mg/kg, clonal expansion of both CD4+ and CD8+ blood T cells was observed from baseline to week 6. After ivuxolimab, more expanded clones were found on average in CD8+ T cells than in CD4+ T cells. The antigen specificity of the peripheral T cells that underwent clonal expansion was not determined.

As for this clone: The antigen this receptor binds is unknown. Base quality data are lacking; no much larger clone is found one base away.

Genomic DNA was isolated from the sorted cells so that the TCRbeta CDR3 region could be sequenced. TCRbeta CDR3 regions were sequenced using the immunoSEQ Assay. TCRdb re-hosts the immuneACCESS table, in-frame sequences only. Its copies lack some clones; in the studies checked, an unresolved V gene accounts for under half of them, and the cause for the rest is not known. This sample holds around 140,000 clones; less than 95% were observed only once. The top ten clones comprise approximately 1.1% of the sample. Patients with a history of autoimmune disease or receiving systemic immunosuppression were excluded from the trial. Peripheral blood for TCR sequencing was drawn from every dose cohort at baseline, at cycle 4 day 1 and at cycle 7 day 1. Samples were obtained from an open-label, multicenter, first-in-human phase I dose-escalation trial of ivuxolimab. Adults with locally advanced or metastatic melanoma, renal cell, hepatocellular, or head and neck squamous cell carcinoma were enrolled in the trial. Before TCR sequencing, CD4+ T cells and CD8+ T cells from peripheral blood were sorted into separate populations.

This receptor was identified in an adult with an advanced solid tumor such as melanoma, head and neck, liver or kidney cancer. This material consisted of CD4+ or CD8+ T cells sorted from blood, taken in a trial of the OX40 agonist ivuxolimab.

The bases read TGTGCCAGCGTCAGGCAGGGGACCACTGGTAATTCACCCCTCCACTTT. Its translation reads: CASVRQGTTGNSPLHF. The chain links TRBV7-2 with TRBJ1-6; TRBD1 is a possible D gene, resting on 6 matching bases. The germline V gene yields SGHTA for CDR1 and FQGNSA for CDR2. From cysteine to phenylalanine, the CDR3 is 16 amino acids long. Only the CDR3 DNA stays, 48 bases, in frame from base 1. V is reduced by 8 bases and J by 6 bases, leaving a spacing of 20 bases between them.